These 18 T cell receptor beta chains came from one sample sequenced in a study of early T cells in non-severe SARS-CoV-2 infection. MiXCR, run by TCRdb on the 5' RACE reads, gives a single entry per CDR3 protein. The repertoire holds around 80,000 distinct CDR3 sequences, with approximately 12% as singletons. The sample taken for sequencing was whole blood. The source is an adult who was a healthcare worker with PCR-confirmed SARS-CoV-2 infection or an uninfected control (not recorded which).

This clonotype has only a few counts. J is TRBJ2-3 and V is TRBV5-4; D remains unclear. V was trimmed by 2 bases and J by 1 base, leaving 8 bases between them. The CDR3 covers 14 residues. CDR1 SGHNT and CDR2 YYREEE come from the germline V gene (reference sequence). CDR3 in amino acids: CASSFAVRTDTQYF. The CDR3 DNA is TGTGCCAGCAGCTTTGCGGTCCGCACAGATACGCAGTATTTT.

This clonotype was counted many times. The V gene is TRBV10-3, the J gene TRBJ2-4, with TRBD2 identical over 8 bases. This CDR3 contains 16 residues. CDR1 and CDR2 (germline): ENHRY, SYGVKD. The V segment lost 11 bases and the J segment 0 bases; nucleotides outside the gene matches: 12. The CDR3 DNA follows: TGTGCCCCCACCGGACGGGAGGGTCTAGCCAAAAACATTCAGTACTTC. This encodes CAPTGREGLAKNIQYF.

The chain combines TRBV5-1 with TRBJ2-7, with 7 bases aligning to TRBD1. Trimming took 1 base from V and 0 from J; bases not matched to a gene: 10. In germline, CDR1 is SGHRS, CDR2 YFSETQ. This CDR3 is 17 amino acids long. CDR3 in amino acids: CASSLLYDRVSSYEQYF. The CDR3 DNA reads TGCGCCAGCAGCTTGCTCTACGACAGGGTCAGCTCCTACGAGCAGTACTTC.

In this sample, this clonotype turned up a few times. V is TRBV7-9 and J is TRBJ2-7; 9 positions match TRBD1. With V trimmed by 5 bases and J by 3 bases, 8 bases remained unmatched. This CDR3 has 15 residues. Germline V lookup: CDR1 SEHNR, CDR2 FQNEAQ (reference sequence). This CDR3 reads CASSPGQGTNYEQYF. The CDR3 nucleotides are TGTGCCAGCAGCCCTGGACAGGGGACTAACTACGAGCAGTACTTC.

J is TRBJ2-2 and V is TRBV6-2 or TRBV6-3; 11 nucleotides agree with TRBD2. Germline-derived CDR1 and CDR2 are MNHEY and SVGEGT. CDR3 length: 17 amino acids. V was pared by 6 bases and J by 5 bases, with 11 bases of the junction left unmatched. The CDR3 is CASSVPLTSGRTGELFF. DNA of the CDR3: TGTGCCAGCAGCGTCCCGCTAACTAGCGGGAGAACCGGGGAGCTGTTTTTT.

Notes on this clonotype: A much larger clone lies a single base off, so this may be a read error. V is TRBV7-8 and J is TRBJ2-3, with 9 positions matching TRBD2. Germline lookup yields CDR1 SGHVS and CDR2 FQNEAQ. The length of the CDR3 is 16 residues. CDR3 protein: CASSHSAGGQTDTQFF. The CDR3 bases are TGTGCCAGCAGCCATAGTGCGGGAGGGCAAACAGATACGCAGTTTTTT.

Many counts were recorded for this clonotype. The V and J genes are TRBV28 and TRBJ2-1, with 7 bases aligning to TRBD2. Per the germline V gene, CDR1 is MDHEN and CDR2 is SYDVKM. V shed 3 bases, J shed 8 bases, and the junction held 10 bases outside the gene matches. The CDR3 covers 15 residues. CDR3 residues: CASSFKSGKGDEQFF. CDR3 nucleotides: TGTGCCAGCAGTTTTAAGAGCGGGAAGGGCGATGAGCAGTTCTTC.

This clonotype was counted ten times or more. The rearrangement joins TRBV7-3 to TRBJ2-1; TRBD2 aligns across 11 bases. This CDR3 contains 15 residues. Germline CDR1 reads SGHTA; CDR2 reads FQGTGA. Trimming cost V 4 bases and J 9 bases; bases outside gene matches: 8. CDR3 in DNA: TGTGCCAGCAGCTATACTAGCGGGAGAATGGTTGAGCAGTTCTTC. Its translation: CASSYTSGRMVEQFF.

This clonotype has just a few counts. The V gene is TRBV28, the J gene TRBJ2-1; 10 positions agree with TRBD2. Losses at the gene ends were 4 bases for V and 9 bases for J; bases not matched to a gene: 15. Germline lookup yields CDR1 MDHEN and CDR2 SYDVKM. The CDR3 consists of 17 residues. CDR3 nucleotides: TGTGCCAGCAGTTCAAGGACTAGCGGAGTTGGGGTGGGTGAGCAGTTCTTC. This encodes CASSSRTSGVGVGEQFF.

This clonotype was recorded at least ten times. V gene TRBV6-6 combines with J gene TRBJ2-7; TRBD2 might be the D (6 bases). Between the trimmed V and J ends, which lost 6 bases and 2 bases, there was a span of 14 bases. CDR1 MNHNY and CDR2 SVGAGI come from the germline V gene (reference sequence). CDR3 length equals 14 residues. The CDR3 region has the DNA TGTGCCAGCAGCAACCGGGACTCCGCCTACGAGCAGTACTTC. This gives the protein CASSNRDSAYEQYF.

This clonotype was counted ten times or more. CDR3 region: CASSIEGVSRVDIQYF. The CDR3 DNA reads TGTGCCAGTAGTATAGAAGGTGTCTCCCGTGTTGACATTCAGTACTTC. V is TRBV19 and J is TRBJ2-4; D gene unclear. Germline V CDR1 and CDR2: LNHDA, SQIVND (reference sequence). CDR3 size: 16 residues. V lost 0 bases and J lost 8, with 17 bases in between.

J is TRBJ2-2 and V is TRBV27; no firm D call. The CDR3 spans 15 residues. V was cut by 0 bases and J by 1 base, with 6 bases left in between. Looked up from germline, CDR1 is MNHEY and CDR2 is SMNVEV (reference sequence). CDR3 residues: CASSLSSGNTGELFF. The CDR3, as DNA: TGTGCCAGCAGTTTATCGTCAGGGAACACCGGGGAGCTGTTTTTT.

V usage is TRBV7-8 and J usage is TRBJ2-7, with 8 bases aligning to TRBD2. This CDR3 is 16 amino acids long. V lost 0 bases, J lost 6 bases, and 10 bases stayed unmatched. Germline CDR1 and CDR2: SGHVS and FQNEAQ. CDR3 DNA sequence: TGTGCCAGCAGCTTAGCGGGACTAGTCACCCCCCTCGAGCAGTACTTC. Protein: CASSLAGLVTPLEQYF.

This clonotype has ten or more counts. The genes are TRBV20-1 and TRBJ2-1, with D possibly being TRBD2 (5 bases). The CDR3 contains 17 residues. CDR1 and CDR2 (germline): DFQATT, SNEGSKA (reference sequence). V dropped 3 bases and J dropped 1 base, with 19 bases sitting between them. The CDR3 nucleotides are TGCAGTGCTAGCAATACTGGCTCTAGCAAATCCTACAATGAGCAGTTCTTC. It is translated as CSASNTGSSKSYNEQFF.

This clonotype was seen more than once but under ten times. The V call is TRBV7-6, the J call TRBJ2-7; D might be TRBD2 (5 bases). The germline V and J ends were trimmed by 5 bases and 0 bases, with 17 bases remaining between them. Per the germline V gene, CDR1 is SGHVS and CDR2 is FNYEAQ. There are 16 residues in the CDR3. The CDR3 is CASSPIRGRSSYEQYF. The CDR3 DNA reads TGTGCCAGCAGCCCGATCCGCGGGCGGAGCTCCTACGAGCAGTACTTC. Full variable domain (rest looked up from reference TRBV7-6 and TRBJ2-7): GAGVSQSPRYKVTKRGQDVALRCDPISGHVSLYWYRQALGQGPEFLTYFNYEAQQDKSGLPNDRFSAERPEGSISTLTIQRTEQRDSAMYRCASSPIRGRSSYEQYFGPGTRLTVT.

This clonotype has just a few counts. V usage is TRBV29-1 and J usage is TRBJ2-1; D gene unclear. The CDR3 totals 10 residues. V lost 4 bases, J lost 8 bases, and 6 bases lay in between. The germline CDR1 and CDR2 sequences are SQVTM and ANQGSEA. The CDR3 nucleotides read TGCAGCGTTGGGAGCGATGAGCAGTTCTTC. Translating gives CSVGSDEQFF.

This clonotype came up many times. The gene calls are TRBV10-3 and TRBJ2-7; D is uncertain. Trimming took 7 bases from V and 4 from J, leaving 11 bases between them. The CDR3 has 12 residues. CDR1 and CDR2 (germline): ENHRY, SYGVKD. The DNA for the CDR3 is TGTGCCATCAAGGACGGTCCTTACGAGCAGTACTTC. It specifies CAIKDGPYEQYF.

This sequence joins TRBV28 and TRBJ2-7; tentatively, D is TRBD1 or TRBD2 (5 bases each). Germline CDR1 and CDR2: MDHEN and SYDVKM. Trimming removed 5 bases at V and 2 bases at J, with 13 bases between. The CDR3 is 14 residues long. The DNA for the CDR3 is TGTGCCAGCAGTCCCACGGGGCCCCCCTACGAGCAGTACTTC. Amino acid sequence: CASSPTGPPYEQYF.